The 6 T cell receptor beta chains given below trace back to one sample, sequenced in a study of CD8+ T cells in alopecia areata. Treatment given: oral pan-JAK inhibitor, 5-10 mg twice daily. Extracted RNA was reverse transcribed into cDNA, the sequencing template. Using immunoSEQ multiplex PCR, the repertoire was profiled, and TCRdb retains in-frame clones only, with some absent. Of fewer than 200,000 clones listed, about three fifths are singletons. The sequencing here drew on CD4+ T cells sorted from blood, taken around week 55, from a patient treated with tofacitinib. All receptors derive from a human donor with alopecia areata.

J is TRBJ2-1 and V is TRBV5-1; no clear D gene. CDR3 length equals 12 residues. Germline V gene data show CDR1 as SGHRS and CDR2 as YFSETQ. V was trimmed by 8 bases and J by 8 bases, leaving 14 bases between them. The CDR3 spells CARVHPEDEQFF. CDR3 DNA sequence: TGCGCCAGGGTACATCCAGAGGATGAGCAGTTCTTC. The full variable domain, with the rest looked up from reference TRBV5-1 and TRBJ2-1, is KAGVTQTPRYLIKTRGQQVTLSCSPISGHRSVSWYQQTPGQGLQFLFEYFSETQRNKGNFPGRFSGRQFSNSRSEMNVSTLELGDSALYLCARVHPEDEQFFGPGTRLTVL.

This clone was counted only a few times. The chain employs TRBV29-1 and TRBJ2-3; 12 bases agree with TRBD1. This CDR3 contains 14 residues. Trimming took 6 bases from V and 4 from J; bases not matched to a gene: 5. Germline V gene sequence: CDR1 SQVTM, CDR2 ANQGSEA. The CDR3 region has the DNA TGCAGCGTGGAGGGACAGGGGGCCTCAGATACGCAGTATTTT. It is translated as CSVEGQGASDTQYF.

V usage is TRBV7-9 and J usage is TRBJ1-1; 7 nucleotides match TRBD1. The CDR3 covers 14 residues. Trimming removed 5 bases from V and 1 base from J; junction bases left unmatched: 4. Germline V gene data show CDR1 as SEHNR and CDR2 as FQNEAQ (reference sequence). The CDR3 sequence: CASSPGQSNTEAFF. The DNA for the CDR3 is TGTGCCAGCAGCCCGGGACAGTCGAACACTGAAGCTTTCTTT. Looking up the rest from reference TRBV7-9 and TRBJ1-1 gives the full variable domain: DTGVSQNPRHKITKRGQNVTFRCDPISEHNRLYWYRQTLGQGPEFLTYFQNEAQLEKSRLLSDRFSAERPKGSFSTLEIQRTEQGDSAMYLCASSPGQSNTEAFFGQGTRLTVV.

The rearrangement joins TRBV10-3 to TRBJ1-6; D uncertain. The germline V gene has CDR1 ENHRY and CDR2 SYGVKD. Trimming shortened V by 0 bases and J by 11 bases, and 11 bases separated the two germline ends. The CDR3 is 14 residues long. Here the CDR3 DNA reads TGTGCCATCAGTGAGTCGCGGGTTGAGGCACCCCTCCACTTT. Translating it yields CAISESRVEAPLHF.

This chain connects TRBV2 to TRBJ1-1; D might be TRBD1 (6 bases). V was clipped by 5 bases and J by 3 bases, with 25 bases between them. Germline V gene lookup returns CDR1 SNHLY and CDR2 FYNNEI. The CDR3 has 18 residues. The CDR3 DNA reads TGTGCCAGCAGTACCGCAAACACGACAGGCCCGAGTGACACTGAAGCTTTCTTT. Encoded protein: CASSTANTTGPSDTEAFF.

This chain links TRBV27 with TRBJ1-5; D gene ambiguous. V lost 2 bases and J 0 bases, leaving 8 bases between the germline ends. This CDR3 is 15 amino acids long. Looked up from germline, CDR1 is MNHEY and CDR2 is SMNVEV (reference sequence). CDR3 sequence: CASSLRANSNQPQHF. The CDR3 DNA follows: TGTGCCAGCAGTTTAAGGGCAAATAGCAATCAGCCCCAGCATTTT.